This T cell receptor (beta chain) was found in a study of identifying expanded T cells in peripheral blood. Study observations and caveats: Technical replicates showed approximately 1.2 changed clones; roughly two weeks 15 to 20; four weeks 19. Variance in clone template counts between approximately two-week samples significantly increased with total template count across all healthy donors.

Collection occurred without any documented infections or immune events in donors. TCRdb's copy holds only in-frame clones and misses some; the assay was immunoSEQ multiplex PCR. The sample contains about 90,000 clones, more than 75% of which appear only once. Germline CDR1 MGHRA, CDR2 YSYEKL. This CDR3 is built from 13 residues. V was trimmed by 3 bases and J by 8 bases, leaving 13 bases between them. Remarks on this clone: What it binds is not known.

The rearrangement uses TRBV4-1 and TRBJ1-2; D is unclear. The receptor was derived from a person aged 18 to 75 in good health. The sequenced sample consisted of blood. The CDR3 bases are TGCGCCAGCAGCCAGACTCGGATGTTAGGCTACACCTTC. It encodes CASSQTRMLGYTF.